The clone carrying this T cell receptor beta chain was seen a few times. Sequencing used immunoSEQ multiplex PCR; TCRdb keeps in-frame clones, though not all of them. The sample records more than 200,000 clones, about nine tenths being singletons. This entry comes from a study of blood T cell repertoires in COVID-19. The CDR3 spans 18 residues. The trim removed 1 base at V and 0 bases at J, leaving 8 bases unmatched. Germline V CDR1 and CDR2: GTSNPN, SVGIG (reference sequence). The J gene is TRBJ1-6, the V gene TRBV30, with TRBD1 matching over 8 bases. The material sequenced was peripheral blood. The clonotype was recovered from a man aged 50 to 59 with COVID-19, enrolled during active disease. DNA of the CDR3: TGTGCCTGGAGTGGGACAGGGACAACTAGCTCCTATAATTCACCCCTCCACTTT. Residues: CAWSGTGTTSSYNSPLHF.